These T cell receptor beta chains were read from a single sample in a study of T-cell reconstitution after alpha-beta-depleted transplantation in children. TCRdb re-called the PCR reads through MiXCR, storing one row per CDR3 protein. This table holds about 260,000 distinct CDR3 sequences, around 10% found once. The source material was peripheral blood, sampled 180 days after TCRalphabeta/CD19-depleted stem cell transplant. The receptors shown here come from a male patient aged 2 to 10 who had a stem cell transplant for chronic granulomatous disease, so the T cells may come from the graft donor. Each CDR3 is given with its conserved first and last residue. The order of the fields is J gene, V gene, CDR3 protein.

TRBJ1-2	TRBV2	CASKGAGYGYTF
TRBJ1-2	TRBV15	CATSRDRAFRGYGYTF
TRBJ2-7	TRBV20-1	CSARVAGPSEQYF
TRBJ2-3	TRBV7-3	CASSLQPPDTQYF
TRBJ2-1	TRBV13	CASSLLTGGNEQFF
TRBJ1-5	TRBV7-8	CASSSQGKDNQPQHF
TRBJ1-1	TRBV7-6	CASASRGVNTEAFF
TRBJ2-3	TRBV20-1	CSARNSGGGTDTQYF
TRBJ2-1	TRBV5-1	CASSLFSSGSSEQFF
TRBJ2-1	TRBV4-3	CASSQHHHGRDEQFF
TRBJ1-2	TRBV7-8	CASSLAPSANYGYTF
TRBJ1-6	TRBV5-5	CASSLGQGAKNSPLHF
TRBJ2-7	TRBV12-3/TRBV12-4	CASRRQGSTYEQYF
TRBJ2-7	TRBV20-1	CSATPLLAGVYEQYF
TRBJ2-7	TRBV23-1	CASSQWVGYEQYF
TRBJ2-1	TRBV20-1	CRIQPTSGRGNEQFF
TRBJ1-6	TRBV18	CASSPWGGTNSPLHF
TRBJ2-6	TRBV7-6	CASSSQLSGANVLTF
TRBJ2-1	TRBV20-1	CSATRDAGNEQFF
TRBJ2-5	TRBV5-1	CASSTGTGEETQYF
TRBJ2-1	TRBV4-1	CASSQVTYNEQFF
TRBJ2-1	TRBV5-6	CASSPGDRDSYNEQFF
TRBJ2-7	TRBV28	CASSGYEQYF
TRBJ2-7	TRBV18	CASSPLGTSGSYEQYF
TRBJ2-1	TRBV7-9	CASSLVAGREQFF
TRBJ2-3	TRBV12-3/TRBV12-4	CASSEGQGGDTQYF
TRBJ2-3	TRBV7-9	CASSQSATSTDTQYF
TRBJ2-7	TRBV5-5	CASSLQSGSGEQYF
TRBJ2-5	TRBV29-1	CSVEDLAGVQETQYF
TRBJ1-2	TRBV28	CASSTPTLGYGYTF
TRBJ2-2	TRBV12-3/TRBV12-4	CASSLDRQAKKLFF
TRBJ1-2	TRBV4-1	CASSQDMSTKGYTF
TRBJ1-2	TRBV30	CASQTGGYGYTF
TRBJ1-2	TRBV16	CASSLSQSYGYTF
TRBJ1-6	TRBV4-1	CASRQQVRSYNSPLHF
TRBJ2-3	TRBV6-4	CASSEKGPDTQYF
TRBJ1-6	TRBV21-1	CASSKLGNYNSPLHF
TRBJ2-1	TRBV20-1	CSARNPAGGFYNEQFF
TRBJ1-6	TRBV28	CASSLRRPSPLHF
TRBJ2-7	TRBV27	CASSRTSGTSSSYEQYF
TRBJ1-5	TRBV6-6	CASTNDRGRAQHF
TRBJ1-5	TRBV6-1	CASSEAGGAQPQHF
TRBJ2-5	TRBV5-1	CASSWRSGGLLETQYF
TRBJ2-7	TRBV12-3/TRBV12-4	CASSSNLSGGKYEQYF
TRBJ1-2	TRBV20-1	CSARPPREVYGYTF
TRBJ2-5	TRBV29-1	CSVEVSGSQETQYF
TRBJ1-5	TRBV7-2	CASSLDVRGDPQHF
TRBJ1-1	TRBV29-1	CSVRTLKGDTEAFF
TRBJ2-5	TRBV19	CASSIGPQETQYF
TRBJ2-7	TRBV7-9	CASSTLGQGAYEQYF
TRBJ1-1	TRBV7-2	CASSLFPLRITEAFF
TRBJ1-2	TRBV20-1	CSARDPGLGYTF
TRBJ2-5	TRBV29-1	CSVEGYGETQYF
TRBJ2-2	TRBV10-3	CAISDGTASNTGELFF